The 7 T cell receptor beta chains below come from one sample, sequenced in a study of T-cell reconstitution after alpha-beta-depleted transplantation in children. Unique molecular identifiers featured in how the TCRbeta library was prepared. TCRdb redid the calling of the PCR reads with MiXCR, one entry per CDR3 protein. The top ten clones hold roughly 13% of a sample with about 180,000 distinct CDR3 sequences, over 8.5% of them seen once. The source was PBMCs, collected before TCRalphabeta/CD19-depleted stem cell transplant. The receptors derive from a boy aged 2 to 10 with acute myeloid leukemia, due to receive a stem cell transplant.

This clonotype was seen ten or more times. The rearrangement uses TRBV27 and TRBJ2-7; 12 nucleotides align to TRBD2. Unmatched junction bases numbered 6, after V lost 6 bases and J lost 3 bases. The CDR3 spans 15 residues. Germline V gene lookup returns CDR1 MNHEY and CDR2 SMNVEV (reference sequence). The CDR3 DNA reads TGTGCCAGCAGGGGGGGACTAGCGGGTCACTACGAGCAGTACGTC. The encoded protein is CASRGGLAGHYEQYV.

This clonotype was observed once. The CDR3 region has the DNA TGTGCCAGCAGCGATAGGCACAGGGAATTCCTTAACTATGGCTACACCTTC. Its translation is CASSDRHREFLNYGYTF. This rearrangement joins TRBV25-1 to TRBJ1-2, with TRBD1 as a possible D gene (6 bases). The CDR3 is 17 residues long. V was clipped by 6 bases and J by 1 base, with 21 bases between them. Looked up from germline, CDR1 is MGHDK and CDR2 is SYGVNS.

This clonotype was seen repeatedly, ten times or more. A read error is possible here, since a much larger clone lies one base away. The rearrangement links TRBV20-1 to TRBJ2-3; perhaps TRBD2 as D (6 bases). The CDR3 is 12 residues long. Germline V CDR1 and CDR2: DFQATT, SNEGSKA (reference sequence). V was clipped by 7 bases and J by 7 bases, with 15 bases between them. The CDR3 coding sequence is TGCAGTGTGCGGCAGGAGGGCAATACGCAGTATTTT. Its translation: CSVRQEGNTQYF.

This clonotype has ten or more counts. The CDR3 DNA sequence: TGTGCCAGCAGTACCCGGGGACCAAACCCCAATGAGCAGTTCTTC. As protein: CASSTRGPNPNEQFF. The chain has TRBV6-1 and TRBJ2-1; D possibly uses TRBD1 or TRBD2 (5 bases each). In germline, CDR1 is MNHNS, CDR2 SASEGT. Trimming removed 5 bases from V and 6 bases from J, with 17 bases in between. The CDR3 runs 15 residues.

This clonotype was detected many times. The V and J genes are TRBV4-1 and TRBJ2-7; the match to TRBD2 covers 12 bases. The CDR3 covers 18 residues. The germline gives CDR1 MGHRA, CDR2 YSYEKL. The V gene end was trimmed by 4 bases and the J gene end by 0 bases; junction bases not matched to a gene: 10. The CDR3 spells CASSPAPQTSGSSYEQYF. The CDR3 DNA is TGCGCCAGCAGCCCCGCACCCCAGACTAGCGGGAGCTCCTACGAGCAGTACTTC.

This clonotype occurred many times. CDR3 residues: CASRRGRGRGRDTQYF. The DNA for the CDR3 is TGTGCCAGCAGACGAGGACGCGGCCGTGGTAGAGATACGCAGTATTTT. The chain carries TRBV11-2 and TRBJ2-3, with D unresolved. Germline V gives CDR1 SGHAT, CDR2 FQNNGV. This CDR3 is built from 16 residues. V lost 6 bases and J 5 bases, leaving 21 bases between the germline ends.

This clonotype was observed many times. The V and J genes are TRBV28 and TRBJ2-4; D remains unclear. The germline gives CDR1 MDHEN, CDR2 SYDVKM. The CDR3 contains 14 residues. The germline V and J ends were trimmed by 6 bases and 3 bases, with 12 bases remaining between them. The CDR3 spells CASRRRTGKNIQYF. The CDR3 coding sequence is TGTGCCAGCAGACGACGGACGGGCAAAAACATTCAGTACTTC.